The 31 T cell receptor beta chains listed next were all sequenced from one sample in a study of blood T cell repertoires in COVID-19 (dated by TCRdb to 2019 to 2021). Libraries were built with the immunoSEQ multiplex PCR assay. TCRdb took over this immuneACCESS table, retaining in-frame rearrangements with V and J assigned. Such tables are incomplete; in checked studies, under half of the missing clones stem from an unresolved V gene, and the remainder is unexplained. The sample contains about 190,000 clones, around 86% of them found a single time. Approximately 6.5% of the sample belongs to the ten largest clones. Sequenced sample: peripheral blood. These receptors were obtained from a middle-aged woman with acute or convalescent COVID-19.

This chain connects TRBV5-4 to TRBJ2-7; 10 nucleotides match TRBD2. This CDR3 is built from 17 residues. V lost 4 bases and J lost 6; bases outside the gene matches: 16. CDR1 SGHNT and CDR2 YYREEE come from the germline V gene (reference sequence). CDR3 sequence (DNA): TGTGCCAGCAGCATGACTGCTAGCGGGAGTACCCTCGGCGAGCAGTACTTC. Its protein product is CASSMTASGSTLGEQYF.

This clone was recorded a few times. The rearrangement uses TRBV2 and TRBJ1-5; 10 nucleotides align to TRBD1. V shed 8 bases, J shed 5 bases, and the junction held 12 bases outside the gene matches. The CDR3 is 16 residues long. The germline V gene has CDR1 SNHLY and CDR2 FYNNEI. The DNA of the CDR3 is TGTGCCAGCCGTAACCGACAGGGGGCGGGGTATCAGCCCCAGCATTTT. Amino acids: CASRNRQGAGYQPQHF.

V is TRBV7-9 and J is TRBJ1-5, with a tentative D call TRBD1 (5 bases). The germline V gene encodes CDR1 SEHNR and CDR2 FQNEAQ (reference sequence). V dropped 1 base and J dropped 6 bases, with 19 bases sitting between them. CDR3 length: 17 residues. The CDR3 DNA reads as TGTGCCAGCAGCTTAGGTTGGGGGACTCTCAGCGGTCAGCCCCAGCATTTT. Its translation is CASSLGWGTLSGQPQHF.

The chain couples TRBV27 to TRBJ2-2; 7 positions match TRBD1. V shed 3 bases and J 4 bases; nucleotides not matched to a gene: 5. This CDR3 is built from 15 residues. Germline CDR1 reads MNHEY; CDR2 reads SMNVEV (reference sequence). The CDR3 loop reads CASSLVPGGTGELFF. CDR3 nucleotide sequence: TGTGCCAGCAGTTTGGTCCCAGGGGGCACCGGGGAGCTGTTTTTT.

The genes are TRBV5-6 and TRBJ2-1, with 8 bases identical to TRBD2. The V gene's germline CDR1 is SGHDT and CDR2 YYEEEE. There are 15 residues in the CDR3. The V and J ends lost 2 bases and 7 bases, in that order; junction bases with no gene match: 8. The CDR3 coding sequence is TGTGCCAGCAGCTTAGTTGCGGGGGGAGTAAATGAGCAGTTCTTC. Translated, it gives CASSLVAGGVNEQFF.

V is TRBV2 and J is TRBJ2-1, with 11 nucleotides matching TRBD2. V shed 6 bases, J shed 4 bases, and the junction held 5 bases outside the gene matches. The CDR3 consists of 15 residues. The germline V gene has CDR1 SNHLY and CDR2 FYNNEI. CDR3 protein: CASSRGLAEYNEQFF. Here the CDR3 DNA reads TGTGCCAGCAGCCGGGGACTAGCGGAATACAATGAGCAGTTCTTC.

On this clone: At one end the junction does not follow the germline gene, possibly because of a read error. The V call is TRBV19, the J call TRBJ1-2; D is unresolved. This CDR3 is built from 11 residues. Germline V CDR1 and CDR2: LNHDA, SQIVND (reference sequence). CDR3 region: CASSRYYGYTF. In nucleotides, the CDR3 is TGTGCCAGTAGCAGATACTACGGCTACACCTTC.

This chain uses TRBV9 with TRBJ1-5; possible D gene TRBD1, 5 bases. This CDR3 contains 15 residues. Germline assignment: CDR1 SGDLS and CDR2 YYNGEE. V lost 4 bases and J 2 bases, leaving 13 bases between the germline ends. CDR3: CASSPGFWGNQPQHF. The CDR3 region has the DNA TGTGCCAGCAGCCCAGGGTTTTGGGGCAATCAGCCCCAGCATTTT.

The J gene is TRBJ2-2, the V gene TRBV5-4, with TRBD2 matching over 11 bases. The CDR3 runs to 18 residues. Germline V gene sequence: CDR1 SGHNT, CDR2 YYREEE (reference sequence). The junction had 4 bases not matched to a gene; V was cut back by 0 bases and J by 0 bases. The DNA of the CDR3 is TGTGCCAGCAGCTTGGTTTTTAGCGGGGGGGCGAACACCGGGGAGCTGTTTTTT. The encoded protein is CASSLVFSGGANTGELFF. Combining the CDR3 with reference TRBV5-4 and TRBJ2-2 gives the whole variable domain ETGVTQSPTHLIKTRGQQVTLRCSSQSGHNTVSWYQQALGQGPQFIFQYYREEENGRGNFPPRFSGLQFPNYSSELNVNALELDDSALYLCASSLVFSGGANTGELFFGEGSRLTVL.

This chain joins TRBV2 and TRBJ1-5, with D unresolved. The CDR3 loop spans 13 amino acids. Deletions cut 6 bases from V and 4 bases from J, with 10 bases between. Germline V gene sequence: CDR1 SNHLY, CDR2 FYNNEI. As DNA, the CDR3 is TGTGCCAGCAGCGAGAGGGAGAATCAGCCCCAGCATTTT. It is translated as CASSERENQPQHF.

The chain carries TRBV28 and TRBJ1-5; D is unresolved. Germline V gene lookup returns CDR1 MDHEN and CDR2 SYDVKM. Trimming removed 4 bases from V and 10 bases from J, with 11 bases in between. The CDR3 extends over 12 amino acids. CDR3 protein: CASSSPVQPQHF. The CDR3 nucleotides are TGTGCCAGCAGTTCCCCGGTTCAACCCCAGCATTTT.

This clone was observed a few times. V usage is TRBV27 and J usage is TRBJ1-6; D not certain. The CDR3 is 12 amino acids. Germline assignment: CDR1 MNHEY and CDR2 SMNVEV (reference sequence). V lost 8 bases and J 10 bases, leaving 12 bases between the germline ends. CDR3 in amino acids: CASAQDHSPLHF. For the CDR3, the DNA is TGTGCCAGCGCCCAGGATCACTCACCCCTCCACTTT.

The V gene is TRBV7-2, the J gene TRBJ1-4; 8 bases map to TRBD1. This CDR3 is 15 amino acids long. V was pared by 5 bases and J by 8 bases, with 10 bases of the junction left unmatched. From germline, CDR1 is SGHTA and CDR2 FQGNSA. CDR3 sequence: CASSQDRANIEKLFF. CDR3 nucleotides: TGTGCCAGCAGCCAGGACAGGGCAAATATCGAAAAACTGTTTTTT. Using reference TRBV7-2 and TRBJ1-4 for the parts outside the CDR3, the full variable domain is GAGVSQSPSNKVTEKGKDVELRCDPISGHTALYWYRQSLGQGLEFLIYFQGNSAPDKSGLPSDRFSAERTGGSVSTLTIQRTQQEDSAVYLCASSQDRANIEKLFFGSGTQLSVL.

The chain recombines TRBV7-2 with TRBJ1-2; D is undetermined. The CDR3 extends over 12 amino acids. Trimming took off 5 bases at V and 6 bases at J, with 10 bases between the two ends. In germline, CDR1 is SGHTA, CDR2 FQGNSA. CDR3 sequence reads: CASSPYKNGYTF. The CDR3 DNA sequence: TGTGCCAGCAGCCCCTATAAAAATGGCTACACCTTC. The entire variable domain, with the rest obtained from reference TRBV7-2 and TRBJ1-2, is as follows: GAGVSQSPSNKVTEKGKDVELRCDPISGHTALYWYRQSLGQGLEFLIYFQGNSAPDKSGLPSDRFSAERTGGSVSTLTIQRTQQEDSAVYLCASSPYKNGYTFGSGTRLTVV.

The CDR3 DNA follows: TGTGCCAGCAGCTTGGTCGTCACCGGGGAGCTGTTTTTT. Protein product: CASSLVVTGELFF. The V gene is TRBV5-4, the J gene TRBJ2-2; no reliable D call. Trimming left V 0 bases short and J 4 bases short, with 4 bases between. Per the germline V gene, CDR1 is SGHNT and CDR2 is YYREEE (reference sequence). The CDR3 spans 13 residues.

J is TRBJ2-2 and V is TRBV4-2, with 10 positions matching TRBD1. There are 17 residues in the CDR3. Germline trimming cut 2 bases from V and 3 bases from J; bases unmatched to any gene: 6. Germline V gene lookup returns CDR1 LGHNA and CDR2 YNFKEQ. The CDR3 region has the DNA TGTGCCAGCAGCCAACTGACAGGGGGCTCGGACACCGGGGAGCTGTTTTTT. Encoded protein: CASSQLTGGSDTGELFF.

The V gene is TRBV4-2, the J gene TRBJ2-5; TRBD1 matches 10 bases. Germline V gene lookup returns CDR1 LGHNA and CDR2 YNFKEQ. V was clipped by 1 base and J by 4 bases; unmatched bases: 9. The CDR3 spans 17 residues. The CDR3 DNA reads TGTGCCAGCAGCCAAGCTCCGGGACAGGGGACGGGAGAGACCCAGTACTTC. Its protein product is CASSQAPGQGTGETQYF.

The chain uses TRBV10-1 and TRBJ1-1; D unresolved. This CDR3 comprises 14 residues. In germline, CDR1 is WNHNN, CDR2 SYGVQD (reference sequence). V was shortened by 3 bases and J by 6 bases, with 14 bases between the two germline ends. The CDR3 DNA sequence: TGCGCCAGCAGTGATTCGACGGGAGAGGCTGAAGCTTTCTTT. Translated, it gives CASSDSTGEAEAFF.

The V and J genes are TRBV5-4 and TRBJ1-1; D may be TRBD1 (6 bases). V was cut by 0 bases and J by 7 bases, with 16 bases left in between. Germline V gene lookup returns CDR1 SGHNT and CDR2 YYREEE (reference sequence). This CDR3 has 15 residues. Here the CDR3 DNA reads TGTGCCAGCAGCTTGGGCGTTGGGGGCGCTAATGAAGCTTTCTTT. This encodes CASSLGVGGANEAFF.

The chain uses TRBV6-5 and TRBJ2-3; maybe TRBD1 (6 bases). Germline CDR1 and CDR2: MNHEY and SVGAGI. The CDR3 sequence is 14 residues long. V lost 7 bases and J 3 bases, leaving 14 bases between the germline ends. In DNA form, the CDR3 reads TGTGCCAGCACCATCAGGGGCGGGACAGATACGCAGTATTTT. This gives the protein CASTIRGGTDTQYF.

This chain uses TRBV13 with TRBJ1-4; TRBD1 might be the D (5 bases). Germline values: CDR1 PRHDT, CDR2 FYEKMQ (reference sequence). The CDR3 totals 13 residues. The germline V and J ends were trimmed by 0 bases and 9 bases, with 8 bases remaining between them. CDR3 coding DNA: TGTGCCAGCAGCTTAGGGACAGTCCAAAAACTGTTTTTT. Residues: CASSLGTVQKLFF.

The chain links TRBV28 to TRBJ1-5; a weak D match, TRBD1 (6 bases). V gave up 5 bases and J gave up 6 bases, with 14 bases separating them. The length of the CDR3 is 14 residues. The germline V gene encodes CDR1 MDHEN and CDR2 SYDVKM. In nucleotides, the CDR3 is TGTGCCAGCAGTACTCAGGGGTGGAGTCAGCCCCAGCATTTT. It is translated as CASSTQGWSQPQHF.

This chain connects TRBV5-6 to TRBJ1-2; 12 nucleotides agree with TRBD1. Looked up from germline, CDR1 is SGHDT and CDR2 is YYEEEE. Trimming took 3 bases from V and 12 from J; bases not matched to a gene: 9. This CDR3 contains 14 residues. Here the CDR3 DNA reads TGTGCCAGCAGCTGGACCGGGACAGGGGGCGATAACACCTTC. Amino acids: CASSWTGTGGDNTF.

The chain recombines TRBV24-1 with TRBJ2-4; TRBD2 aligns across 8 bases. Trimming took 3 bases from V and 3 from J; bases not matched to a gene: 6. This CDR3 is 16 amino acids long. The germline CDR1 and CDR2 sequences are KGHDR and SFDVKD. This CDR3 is CATSDPGGSGKNIQYF. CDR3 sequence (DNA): TGTGCCACCAGTGATCCGGGGGGGTCCGGCAAAAACATTCAGTACTTC.

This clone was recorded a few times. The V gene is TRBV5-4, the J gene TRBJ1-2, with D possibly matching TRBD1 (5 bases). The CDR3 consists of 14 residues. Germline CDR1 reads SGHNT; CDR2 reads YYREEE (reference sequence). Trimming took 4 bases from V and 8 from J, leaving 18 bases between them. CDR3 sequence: CASSRGTANWGYTF. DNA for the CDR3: TGTGCCAGCAGCCGCGGGACGGCTAACTGGGGCTACACCTTC.

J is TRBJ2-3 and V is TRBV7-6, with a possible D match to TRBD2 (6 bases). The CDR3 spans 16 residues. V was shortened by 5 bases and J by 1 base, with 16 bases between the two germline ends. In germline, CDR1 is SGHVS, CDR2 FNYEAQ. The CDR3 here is CASSVVQRAGTDTQYF. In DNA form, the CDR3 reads TGTGCCAGCAGCGTAGTCCAGCGGGCCGGCACAGATACGCAGTATTTT.

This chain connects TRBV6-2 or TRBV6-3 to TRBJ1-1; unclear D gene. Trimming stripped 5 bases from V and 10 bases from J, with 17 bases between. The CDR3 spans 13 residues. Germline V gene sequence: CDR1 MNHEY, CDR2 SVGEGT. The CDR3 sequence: CASSQAGGRIAFF. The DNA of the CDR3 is TGTGCCAGCAGTCAAGCAGGTGGCCGGATAGCTTTCTTT.

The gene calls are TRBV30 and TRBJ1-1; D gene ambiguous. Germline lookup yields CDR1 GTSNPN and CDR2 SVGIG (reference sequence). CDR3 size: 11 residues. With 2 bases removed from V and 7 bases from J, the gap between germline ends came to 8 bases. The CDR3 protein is CAWSPTREAFF. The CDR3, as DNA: TGTGCCTGGAGTCCGACACGTGAAGCTTTCTTT.

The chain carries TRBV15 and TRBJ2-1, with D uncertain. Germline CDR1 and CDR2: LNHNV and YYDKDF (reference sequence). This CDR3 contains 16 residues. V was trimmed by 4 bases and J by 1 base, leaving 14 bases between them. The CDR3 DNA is TGTGCCACCAGCAACTACTTAACACTATCCTACAATGAGCAGTTCTTC. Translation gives CATSNYLTLSYNEQFF.

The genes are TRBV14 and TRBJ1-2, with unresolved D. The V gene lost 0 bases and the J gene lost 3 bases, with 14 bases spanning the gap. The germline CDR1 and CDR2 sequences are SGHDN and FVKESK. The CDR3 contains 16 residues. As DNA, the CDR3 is TGTGCCAGCAGCCAAGATGTGCAGGATTCTTACTATGGCTACACCTTC. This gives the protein CASSQDVQDSYYGYTF.

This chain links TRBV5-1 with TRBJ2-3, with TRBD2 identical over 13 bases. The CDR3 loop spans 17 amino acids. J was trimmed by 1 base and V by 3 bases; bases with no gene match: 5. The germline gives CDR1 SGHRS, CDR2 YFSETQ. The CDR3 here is CASSYATSGRGTDTQYF. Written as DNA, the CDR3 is TGCGCCAGCAGCTACGCCACTAGCGGGAGGGGCACAGATACGCAGTATTTT.